Presented here are 2 T cell receptor beta chains from one specimen sequenced in a study of patients and donors after allogeneic stem cell transplantation. MiXCR, run by TCRdb on the RT-PCR reads, gives a single entry per CDR3 protein. This table holds under 200,000 distinct CDR3 sequences, about a quarter found once. Sequenced input: blood, either unsorted or a sorted T cell fraction (not recorded which). The source of these receptors is a human donor who was either an allogeneic HSCT recipient or a stem cell or donor lymphocyte infusion donor (not recorded which). It is not recorded whose cells these are; they may come from a transplant donor.

The chain recombines TRBV6-1 with TRBJ1-1; D call uncertain. This CDR3 is 14 amino acids long. Per the germline V gene, CDR1 is MNHNS and CDR2 is SASEGT. Trimming took off 5 bases at V and 5 bases at J, with 15 bases between the two ends. CDR3 sequence (DNA): TGTGCCAGCAGTCCCGACGGGAGGAGGACTGAAGCTTTCTTT. Protein sequence: CASSPDGRRTEAFF.

In this sample, this clonotype turned up many times. This chain joins TRBV7-3 and TRBJ1-1; TRBD1 might be the D (6 bases). The CDR3 is 15 residues long. The ends were cut back, 5 bases at V and 3 bases at J, with 16 bases in the middle. The germline gives CDR1 SGHTA, CDR2 FQGTGA. Here the CDR3 DNA reads TGTGCCAGCAGCCCAGGGAGAGGGGGTGACACTGAAGCTTTCTTT. Protein product: CASSPGRGGDTEAFF.